A single sample gave rise to the 15 T cell receptor beta chains below, sequenced in a study of post-analysis software for immune sequencing data. The study, taken as a whole, reports: Higher frequency in patients than in controls was seen for roughly 5 TRBV segments, with TRBV5-6, TRBV5-1 and TRBV20-1 among them.

The TCR beta cDNA libraries carried unique molecular identifiers. Using its own MiXCR run on the PCR reads, TCRdb lists one record per CDR3 protein. The table lists 700,000 to 900,000 distinct CDR3 sequences, more than 45% of them singletons. These receptors have no known antigen. Sequencing was done on a sample of blood. These receptors all stem from a girl under 18 with multiple sclerosis.

V gene TRBV24-1 combines with J gene TRBJ2-1, with 9 positions matching TRBD2. In germline, CDR1 is KGHDR, CDR2 SFDVKD. J lost 7 bases, V lost 7 bases, and 13 bases had no gene match. The CDR3 has 16 amino acids. Written as DNA, the CDR3 is TGTGCCACCAGCCCGGGGGCGGGAGGGTTCAGGAATGAGCAGTTCTTC. Translating it yields CATSPGAGGFRNEQFF.

The J gene is TRBJ2-7, the V gene TRBV27; D could derive from TRBD1 or TRBD2 (5 bases each). The CDR3 runs 14 residues. V lost 6 bases, J lost 4 bases, and 16 bases lay in between. CDR1 and CDR2 from the germline V gene are MNHEY and SMNVEV (reference sequence). The DNA of the CDR3 is TGTGCCAGCAGGTCCGGGACGGGGAAGTACGAGCAGTACTTC. Translated, it gives CASRSGTGKYEQYF.

This clonotype was detected only a few times. The rearrangement uses TRBV7-9 and TRBJ1-1; 9 bases line up with TRBD1. This CDR3 region has 15 residues. V shed 5 bases, J shed 0 bases, and the junction held 4 bases outside the gene matches. Germline V gene sequence: CDR1 SEHNR, CDR2 FQNEAQ (reference sequence). CDR3 sequence reads: CASSAGQGLNTEAFF. The CDR3 nucleotides read TGTGCCAGCAGCGCGGGACAGGGATTGAACACTGAAGCTTTCTTT.

The chain recombines TRBV10-3 with TRBJ2-5, with 8 bases fitting TRBD1. This CDR3 has 11 amino acids. The V and J ends lost 8 bases and 4 bases, in that order; junction bases with no gene match: 0. Germline CDR1 is ENHRY and CDR2 is SYGVKD. CDR3 in amino acids: CAIGTGETQYF. In nucleotides, the CDR3 is TGTGCCATCGGGACAGGAGAGACCCAGTACTTC.

This clonotype was seen more than once but under ten times. The V gene is TRBV12-3 or TRBV12-4, the J gene TRBJ1-2, with D possibly matching TRBD1 (5 bases). The V end was cut by 7 bases, the J end by 4 bases, with 13 bases between. CDR3 size: 13 residues. CDR3 protein: CASTLDTGYGYTF. The CDR3 region has the DNA TGTGCCAGCACCCTGGACACAGGCTATGGCTACACCTTC.

Only a few counts were recorded for this clonotype. The chain recombines TRBV3-1 with TRBJ2-1; D call uncertain. The CDR3 is 12 residues long. Per the germline V gene, CDR1 is LGHDT and CDR2 is YNNKEL (reference sequence). Trimming shortened V by 4 bases and J by 10 bases, and 11 bases separated the two germline ends. CDR3 in DNA: TGTGCCAGCAGCCCCCCGGGCAGAGAGCAGTTCTTC. It specifies CASSPPGREQFF.

This clonotype was counted only a few times. V usage is TRBV12-3 or TRBV12-4 and J usage is TRBJ2-3; no clear D gene. The CDR3 has 12 amino acids. Trimming took 4 bases from V and 6 from J, leaving 8 bases between them. CDR3 in amino acids: CASSSYGDTQYF. The DNA for the CDR3 is TGTGCCAGCAGTTCATACGGGGATACGCAGTATTTT.

CDR3 in amino acids: CASSYSAGGLGYGYTF. CDR3 DNA: TGTGCCAGCAGTTACTCGGCAGGGGGCCTGGGGTATGGCTACACCTTC. V and J are TRBV6-5 and TRBJ1-2; 8 bases map to TRBD1. Losses at the gene ends were 0 bases for V and 5 bases for J; bases not matched to a gene: 8. The CDR3 consists of 16 residues. Germline V gene sequence: CDR1 MNHEY, CDR2 SVGAGI.

The J gene is TRBJ2-5, the V gene TRBV9, with TRBD2 identical over 8 bases. The DNA end is a closer match to TRBJ2-7, so the J assignment may be wrong. Germline assignment: CDR1 SGDLS and CDR2 YYNGEE. This CDR3 region has 15 residues. The CDR3 loop is CASSVGGGNFDEQYF. In DNA, the CDR3 is TGTGCCAGCAGCGTAGGCGGGGGGAACTTTGACGAGCAGTACTTC.

This clonotype has at least ten counts. The CDR3 bases are TGTGCCAGCAGCCCTAGCGGGAGCTCCTACGAGCAGTACTTC. Its protein is CASSPSGSSYEQYF. The chain joins TRBV18 to TRBJ2-7; TRBD2 matches at 10 bases. In germline, CDR1 is KGHSH, CDR2 LQKENI. The junction had 4 bases not matched to a gene; V was cut back by 8 bases and J by 0 bases. CDR3 size: 14 residues.

V and J are TRBV20-1 and TRBJ1-1; 8 bases align to TRBD1. The germline CDR1 and CDR2 sequences are DFQATT and SNEGSKA (reference sequence). V lost 1 base, J lost 1 base, and 2 bases stayed unmatched. This CDR3 region has 14 residues. Written as DNA, the CDR3 is TGCAGTGCTAGAGTCAGGGGGCAGAACACTGAAGCTTTCTTT. It translates to CSARVRGQNTEAFF.

The chain couples TRBV7-8 to TRBJ1-4, with a weak D call TRBD1 (6 bases). CDR3 length equals 15 residues. The V and J ends lost 1 base and 4 bases respectively, with 10 bases between them. Per germline, CDR1 SGHVS and CDR2 FQNEAQ. The CDR3 DNA reads TGTGCCAGCAGCTTAGGACAGGCTCGTAATGAAAAACTGTTTTTT. Its translation: CASSLGQARNEKLFF.

The CDR3, as DNA: TGTGCCAGCGGGCCTATCAGGACTAGCACAGATACGCAGTATTTT. This translates into CASGPIRTSTDTQYF. The chain joins TRBV6-4 to TRBJ2-3; D possibly corresponds to TRBD2 (5 bases). CDR1 is MRHNA and CDR2 is SNTAGT in the germline V gene. V gave up 8 bases and J gave up 0 bases, with 15 bases separating them. The CDR3 spans 15 residues.

The gene calls are TRBV20-1 and TRBJ2-3; TRBD2 is a possible D gene (5 bases). The ends were cut back, 3 bases at V and 14 bases at J, with 21 bases in the middle. Germline loops: CDR1 DFQATT, CDR2 SNEGSKA (reference sequence). The CDR3 spans 13 residues. The DNA of the CDR3 is TGCAGTGCTAGTTCTGAATACGGGGAAAAACTGTATTTT. Protein product: CSASSEYGEKLYF.

J is TRBJ2-4 and V is TRBV7-3; 11 bases fit TRBD2. Trimming at V came to 5 bases and at J to 13 bases, leaving 16 bases not matched to a gene. In germline, CDR1 is SGHTA, CDR2 FQGTGA. The length of the CDR3 is 16 residues. The CDR3 region has the DNA TGTGCCAGCAGCGGGAGACTAGCGGGACTCTATTGGGAGCAGTACTTC. This gives the protein CASSGRLAGLYWEQYF.